This passage covers 5 T cell receptor beta chains from one sample sequenced in a study of technical replicates of blood from several donors. Sequenced by immunoSEQ multiplex PCR; TCRdb stores in-frame clones only, minus some. The sample lists approximately 87,000 clones; 75% to 95% were seen once. The specimen sequenced was T cells isolated from PBMCs. These receptors were taken from a human donor in good health. Some clones in this sample may be carry-over from other donors' samples.

This chain uses TRBV10-1 with TRBJ2-7, with D tentatively TRBD2 (6 bases). The CDR3 contains 13 residues. Between the trimmed V and J ends, which lost 5 bases and 6 bases, there was a span of 14 bases. CDR1 is WNHNN and CDR2 is SYGVQD in the germline V gene (reference sequence). This CDR3 is CASSFRELGEQYF. The CDR3 DNA is TGCGCCAGCAGTTTTCGGGAGCTGGGCGAGCAGTACTTC.

This chain links TRBV11-3 with TRBJ2-3, with 15 bases that match TRBD2. The CDR3 has 15 residues. V shed 4 bases and J 6 bases; nucleotides not matched to a gene: 2. Germline V gives CDR1 SGHNT, CDR2 YENEEA. Here the CDR3 reads CASSYGTSGRDTQYF. The DNA of the CDR3 is TGTGCCAGCAGCTACGGGACTAGCGGGAGGGATACGCAGTATTTT.

The gene calls are TRBV7-3 and TRBJ2-1, with TRBD2 as a possible D gene (6 bases). Germline CDR1 reads SGHTA; CDR2 reads FQGTGA. Trimming took 5 bases from V and 9 from J, leaving 11 bases between them. This CDR3 contains 12 residues. CDR3 nucleotides: TGTGCCAGCAGCCCAGGAGGGGCTGAGCAGTTCTTC. Protein product: CASSPGGAEQFF. The full variable domain, in which reference TRBV7-3 and TRBJ2-1 provide the parts outside the CDR3, is GAGVSQTPSNKVTEKGKYVELRCDPISGHTALYWYRQSLGQGPEFLIYFQGTGAADDSGLPNDRFFAVRPEGSVSTLKIQRTERGDSAVYLCASSPGGAEQFFGPGTRLTVL.

The chain couples TRBV29-1 to TRBJ2-2, with 7 bases aligning to TRBD1. Germline values: CDR1 SQVTM, CDR2 ANQGSEA. Germline trimming cut 7 bases from V and 13 bases from J; bases unmatched to any gene: 15. The length of the CDR3 is 13 residues. The CDR3 loop reads CSAVKSTGAPLFF. The CDR3 nucleotides read TGCAGCGCTGTTAAATCCACAGGGGCCCCGCTGTTTTTT.

This rearrangement joins TRBV5-6 to TRBJ2-6; TRBD1 agrees at 8 bases. Germline V gives CDR1 SGHDT, CDR2 YYEEEE. The V gene end was trimmed by 4 bases and the J gene end by 2 bases; junction bases not matched to a gene: 8. CDR3 length: 17 amino acids. The CDR3 DNA follows: TGTGCCAGCAGCCTGGACAGGGAATTCGCTGGGGCCAACGTCCTGACTTTC. It is translated as CASSLDREFAGANVLTF.